A single sample is the source of the 10 T cell receptor beta chains below, sequenced in a study of CD8 T cells in Susac syndrome. Random-hexamer reverse transcription was applied to roughly 0.5 to 1 ug RNA. TCRdb reprocessed the immunoSEQ multiplex PCR reads with MiXCR, giving one entry per CDR3 protein. The table has 95,000 to 150,000 distinct CDR3 sequences, 95% to 96% seen once. Specimen: CD4+ T cells from PBMCs. Receptors originate from a human donor with Susac syndrome.

The table lists this clonotype with a count of one. The chain recombines TRBV25-1 with TRBJ2-1; TRBD1 is a possible D gene (5 bases). This CDR3 has 14 residues. V lost 2 bases and J 8 bases, leaving 13 bases between the germline ends. Germline CDR1 is MGHDK and CDR2 is SYGVNS. The CDR3 bases are TGTGCCAGCAGTGAACTAGGTATCAGGGATGAGCAGTTCTTC. It codes for CASSELGIRDEQFF. Together with reference TRBV25-1 and TRBJ2-1, the CDR3 gives the full variable domain: EADIYQTPRYLVIGTGKKITLECSQTMGHDKMYWYQQDPGMELHLIHYSYGVNSTEKGDLSSESTVSRIRTEHFPLTLESARPSHTSQYLCASSELGIRDEQFFGPGTRLTVL.

V usage is TRBV29-1 and J usage is TRBJ2-1; possible D gene TRBD2, 5 bases. The germline CDR1 and CDR2 sequences are SQVTM and ANQGSEA. This CDR3 has 14 amino acids. V gave up 6 bases and J gave up 2 bases, with 14 bases separating them. The CDR3 is CSVPWPTTYNEQFF. The CDR3 bases are TGCAGCGTCCCCTGGCCGACTACCTACAATGAGCAGTTCTTC.

The chain couples TRBV7-9 to TRBJ2-7, with D possibly TRBD1 on 7 matching bases. CDR1 is SEHNR, CDR2 FQNEAQ, per germline (reference sequence). CDR3 size: 16 residues. V gave up 5 bases and J gave up 2 bases, with 19 bases separating them. The CDR3 DNA sequence: TGTGCCAGCAGCCTTTCCAGGGGGGCAACAACCTACGAGCAGTACTTC. Protein sequence: CASSLSRGATTYEQYF.

V usage is TRBV24-1 and J usage is TRBJ2-1, with TRBD1 matching 8 bases. Trimming cost V 3 bases and J 12 bases; bases outside gene matches: 15. Germline V gene data show CDR1 as KGHDR and CDR2 as SFDVKD. The CDR3 has 16 residues. The CDR3 region has the DNA TGTGCCACCAGTGATGCTACCGGGACAGGAGGATTTAGGCAGTTCTTC. It yields the protein CATSDATGTGGFRQFF.

V gene TRBV15 combines with J gene TRBJ2-7; D uncertain. V shed 1 base and J shed 4 bases, with 8 bases lying between them. This CDR3 comprises 13 residues. The germline gives CDR1 LNHNV, CDR2 YYDKDF (reference sequence). The CDR3 sequence: CATSRGFAYEQYF. The CDR3 nucleotides read TGTGCCACCAGCAGAGGTTTCGCTTACGAGCAGTACTTC.

The chain is built from TRBV12-3 or TRBV12-4 and TRBJ2-7; D not certain. The CDR3 has 11 residues. V lost 7 bases and J lost 7, with 11 bases in between. The CDR3 DNA reads as TGTGCCAGCACCACTTTGGGAGAGCAGTACTTC. It codes for CASTTLGEQYF.

The CDR3 coding sequence is TGCAGCGTTGATCTAGCGGAGGGGGCCTATACGCAGTATTTT. Protein product: CSVDLAEGAYTQYF. The chain recombines TRBV29-1 with TRBJ2-3; D possibly matches TRBD1 or TRBD2 (7 bases each). V was shortened by 3 bases and J by 7 bases, with 17 bases between the two germline ends. CDR3 length equals 14 residues. Germline CDR1 and CDR2: SQVTM and ANQGSEA.

V gene TRBV20-1 combines with J gene TRBJ2-3; D not resolved. Trimming pared 3 bases from V and 0 bases from J, leaving 10 bases between. Per germline, CDR1 DFQATT and CDR2 SNEGSKA (reference sequence). The CDR3 contains 14 residues. This CDR3 is CSASRRLSTDTQYF. The CDR3 bases are TGCAGTGCTAGCCGACGGTTAAGCACAGATACGCAGTATTTT.

The chain has TRBV24-1 and TRBJ2-7; the D is unclear. V was cut by 4 bases and J by 2 bases, with 17 bases left in between. The CDR3 runs to 16 residues. CDR1 KGHDR and CDR2 SFDVKD come from the germline V gene. CDR3 in amino acids: CATSDYRSAPTYEQYF. In DNA form, the CDR3 reads TGTGCCACCAGTGACTACAGATCCGCCCCTACCTACGAGCAGTACTTC.

V and J are TRBV29-1 and TRBJ2-5; tentative D call: TRBD1 (5 bases). This CDR3 spans 13 amino acids. Trimming stripped 1 base from V and 11 bases from J, with 17 bases between. Germline values: CDR1 SQVTM, CDR2 ANQGSEA. The CDR3 reads CSVEVNTDSTQYF. CDR3 in DNA: TGCAGCGTTGAAGTAAACACCGACAGCACTCAGTACTTC.